This paragraph reports one T cell receptor beta chain. Pregnant or lactating patients were excluded, as were those with uncontrolled infection or other autoimmune disease. Ahead of any ophthalmopathy symptoms, the blood sample was obtained at the first diagnosis of hyperthyroidism. The germline V gene has CDR1 MDHEN and CDR2 SYDVKM. The CDR3 length is 15 residues. V was trimmed by 1 base and J by 6 bases, leaving 10 bases between them. This entry belongs to a study of T cells in Graves' hyperthyroidism and ophthalmopathy. Study-wide context: Peripheral blood was collected at initial diagnosis, before any treatment.

TCR beta CDR3 regions were amplified from RNA. A set of HTBI primers served as the primers for a first-round RT-PCR of the TCR CDR3. MiXCR, run by TCRdb on the multiplex PCR reads, gives a single entry per CDR3 protein. Of about 180,000 distinct CDR3 sequences in the sample, over 7.5% were seen once. The receptor was isolated from a woman under 30 with Graves' hyperthyroidism that later progressed to Graves' ophthalmopathy. The rearrangement joins TRBV28 to TRBJ1-6; D not certain. Material: blood. The CDR3 is CASSLLVVSNSPLHF. For the CDR3, the DNA is TGTGCCAGCAGTTTATTGGTGGTATCTAATTCACCCCTCCACTTT.